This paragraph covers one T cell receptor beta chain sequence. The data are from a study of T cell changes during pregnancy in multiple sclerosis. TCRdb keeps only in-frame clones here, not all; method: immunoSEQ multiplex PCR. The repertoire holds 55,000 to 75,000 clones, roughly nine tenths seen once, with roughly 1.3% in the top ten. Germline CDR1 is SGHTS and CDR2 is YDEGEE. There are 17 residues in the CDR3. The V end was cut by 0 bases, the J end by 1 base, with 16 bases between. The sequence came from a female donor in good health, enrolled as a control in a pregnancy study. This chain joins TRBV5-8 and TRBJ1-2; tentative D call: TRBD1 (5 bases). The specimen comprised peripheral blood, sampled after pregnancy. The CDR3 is CASSLDRPHPNNYGYTF. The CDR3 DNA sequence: TGTGCCAGCAGCTTGGACAGGCCGCACCCAAATAACTATGGCTACACCTTC.